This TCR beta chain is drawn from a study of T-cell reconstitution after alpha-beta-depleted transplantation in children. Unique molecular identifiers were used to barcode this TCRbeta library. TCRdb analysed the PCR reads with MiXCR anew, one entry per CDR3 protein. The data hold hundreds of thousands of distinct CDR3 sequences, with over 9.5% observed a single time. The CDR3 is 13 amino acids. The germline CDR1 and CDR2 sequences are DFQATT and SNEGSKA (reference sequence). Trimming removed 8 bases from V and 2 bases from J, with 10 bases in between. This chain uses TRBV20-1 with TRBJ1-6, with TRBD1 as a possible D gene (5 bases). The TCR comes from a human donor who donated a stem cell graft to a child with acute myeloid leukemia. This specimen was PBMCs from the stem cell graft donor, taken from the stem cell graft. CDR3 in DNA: TGCAGTCCGGGAGGGGCCTATAATTCACCCCTCCACTTT. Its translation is CSPGGAYNSPLHF.